Listed below are T cell receptor beta chains from one sample, sequenced in a study of control samples from healthy donors and cancer patients. The data were produced by immunoSEQ multiplex PCR, yet TCRdb's version contains in-frame clones alone and is incomplete. The repertoire includes some 95,000 clones, around nine tenths of them detected once, and approximately 14% sits in the top ten. Sequencing was carried out using blood. The source of these receptors is a man aged 30 to 39 in good health. The CDR3 runs from the conserved cysteine through the conserved F or W. Each record gives: J gene, clone size, V gene, D gene, CDR3 DNA, CDR3 protein. A D gene is named only where the DNA matches it firmly. Only part of the rows carry a size: once, few, many, or a class if the clone is expanded.

>TRBJ1-4|-|TRBV7-9|TRBD1
TGTGCCAGCAGCTCCTGGGACAGAGAGGGACGAAAACTGTTTTTT
CASSSWDREGRKLFF
>TRBJ2-7|-|TRBV11-2|-
TGTGCCAGCAGCCAAAACAGGTTCTACGAGCAGTACTTC
CASSQNRFYEQYF
>TRBJ1-4|-|TRBV5-4|TRBD1
TGTGCCAGCAGCCAGGGACAGGGTGAGGAAAAACTGTTTTTT
CASSQGQGEEKLFF
>TRBJ2-3|-|TRBV11-3|TRBD2
TGTGCCAGCAGCTGGGGAGGCGGGGGTCGTGAAGATACGCAGTATTTT
CASSWGGGGREDTQYF
>TRBJ2-2|-|TRBV27|TRBD1
TGTGCCAGCGGACCCCTGACAGGGGTTAGCGGGGAGCTGTTTTTT
CASGPLTGVSGELFF
>TRBJ2-5|once|TRBV7-9|-
TGTGCCAGCAGCTTAGAATGGGGGGCGGAGACCCAGTACTTC
CASSLEWGAETQYF
>TRBJ1-1|-|TRBV29-1|TRBD1
TGCAGCGTTGAAAGGGGACAGAGGCCAGGTAAAGCTTTCTTT
CSVERGQRPGKAFF
>TRBJ2-5|-|TRBV7-9|TRBD1
TGTGCCAGCAGCGCTGGGACAGTCCAAGAGACCCAGTACTTC
CASSAGTVQETQYF
>TRBJ2-2|-|TRBV29-1|-
TGCAGCGTTTTCGGGCCCCAAACCGGGGAGCTGTTTTTT
CSVFGPQTGELFF
>TRBJ2-1|once|TRBV5-6|-
TGTGCCAGCAGCTTATTGGGGGGAGGCAATGAGCAGTTCTTC
CASSLLGGGNEQFF
>TRBJ1-2|-|TRBV5-1|-
TGCGCCAGCAGCTTACAGGATTCCTCTGGCTACACCTTC
CASSLQDSSGYTF
>TRBJ2-7|once|TRBV29-1|TRBD1
TGCAGCGTCGAGACAGGGGGTAACGAGCAGTACTTC
CSVETGGNEQYF
>TRBJ2-2|-|TRBV9|-
TGTGCCAGCAGCGTAGAGGCTAGTCCCACCGGGGAGCTGTTTTTT
CASSVEASPTGELFF
>TRBJ2-1|-|TRBV27|TRBD2
TGTGCCAGCAGTCCCGGGACTAGCGGGGAGGGGTACAATGAGCAGTTCTTC
CASSPGTSGEGYNEQFF
>TRBJ2-1|-|TRBV27|TRBD2
TGTGCCAGCAGTCTAGGACTAGCGGGAGGCCAGAATGAGCAGTTCTTC
CASSLGLAGGQNEQFF
>TRBJ2-1|-|TRBV6-4|TRBD2
TGTGCCAGCAGTGACCCACAAGGGACTAGCGGGAGGGACTTCTACAATGAGCAGTTCTTC
CASSDPQGTSGRDFYNEQFF
>TRBJ2-1|-|TRBV7-9|-
TGTGCCAGCAGCCAGGAAGGGCCTCACAATGAGCAGTTCTTC
CASSQEGPHNEQFF
>TRBJ1-4|-|TRBV10-3|-
TGTGCCATCAGTCCAGGGGCCGCTAATGAAAAACTGTTTTTT
CAISPGAANEKLFF
>TRBJ2-2|few|TRBV30|-
TGTGCCTGGACCCCGGGACCTTCGAACACCGGGGAGCTGTTTTTT
CAWTPGPSNTGELFF
>TRBJ2-3|-|TRBV27|-
TGTGCCAGCAGTTTATCGAACTACCTGAGCACAGATACGCAGTATTTT
CASSLSNYLSTDTQYF
>TRBJ2-7|-|TRBV27|-
TGTGCCAGCTGTTTACTATCAGGGGGCGGGGGCGGGAGCTACGAGCAGTACTTC
CASCLLSGGGGGSYEQYF
>TRBJ2-1|-|TRBV14|TRBD2
TGTGCCAGCAGCCAAGGCCTCAAGCGGGAGGTTTACAATGAGCAGTTCTTC
CASSQGLKREVYNEQFF
>TRBJ2-3|-|TRBV7-3|-
TGTGCCAGCAGCTCCCAACAAGGGGCAGATACGCAGTATTTT
CASSSQQGADTQYF
>TRBJ2-3|-|TRBV5-1|TRBD2
TGCGCCAGCAGCACGGGACTAGCGGGAGGGCCGCTTAGCACAGATACGCAGTATTTT
CASSTGLAGGPLSTDTQYF
>TRBJ2-4|-|TRBV19|-
TGTGCCAGTATGAACAGCCAGAAAAACATTCAGTACTTC
CASMNSQKNIQYF
>TRBJ2-1|-|TRBV19|TRBD1
TGTGCCAGTAGTGCATTCATCGGGACAGGGAACTACAATGAGCAGTTCTTC
CASSAFIGTGNYNEQFF
>TRBJ1-2|-|TRBV4-1|-
TGCGCCAGCAGCCAAGATACCAGGGACGACTATGGCTACACCTTC
CASSQDTRDDYGYTF
>TRBJ1-2|many|TRBV7-3|TRBD1
TGTGCCAGCAGCTTAACCGGGACAGGGCGAGGCTACACCTTC
CASSLTGTGRGYTF
>TRBJ1-3|once|TRBV7-9|TRBD1
TGTGCCAGCAGCACCGGGACAGGGGACTCTGGAAACACCATATATTTT
CASSTGTGDSGNTIYF
>TRBJ2-2|-|TRBV3-1/TRBV3-2|-
TGTGCCAGCAGCCCGGTTACCGGGGAGCTGTTTTTT
CASSPVTGELFF
>TRBJ2-7|few|TRBV7-9|TRBD2
TGTGCCAGCAGCTTAATTTCATCAGTCGGGGGGACCGACTACGAGCAGTACTTC
CASSLISSVGGTDYEQYF
>TRBJ2-7|-|TRBV20-1|TRBD1
TGCAGCCTACCGACAGGGGGCGAGCAGTACTTC
CSLPTGGEQYF
>TRBJ2-4|once|TRBV5-1|-
TGCGCCAGCAGCTTCGGGAATGACATTCAGTACTTC
CASSFGNDIQYF
>TRBJ2-3|-|TRBV28|-
TGTGCCAGCAGTTTACGATTGGCAGGAGATACGCAGTATTTT
CASSLRLAGDTQYF
>TRBJ2-7|once|TRBV7-2|-
TGTGCCTCGGGGAGGAGCTCCTACGAGCAGTACTTC
CASGRSSYEQYF
>TRBJ2-2|once|TRBV3-1/TRBV3-2|-
TGTGCCAGCAGCCAAGGTGTCGGGGAGCTGTTTTTT
CASSQGVGELFF
>TRBJ1-2|-|TRBV10-2|-
TGCGCCAGCAGTGAGGGGGGGAACTATGGCTACACCTTC
CASSEGGNYGYTF
>TRBJ1-1|-|TRBV14|TRBD1
TGTGCCAGCAGCCACCCGAACAGGGGCGGACACACTGAAGCTTTCTTT
CASSHPNRGGHTEAFF
>TRBJ1-6|-|TRBV5-1|-
TGCGCCAGCAGCTTGGCGGGGAATAATTCACCCCTCCACTTT
CASSLAGNNSPLHF
>TRBJ1-5|-|TRBV7-8|-
TGTGCCAGCAGCTTAGGACCCACAGATAGCAATCAGCCCCAGCATTTT
CASSLGPTDSNQPQHF
>TRBJ1-1|once|TRBV5-6|TRBD1
TGTGCCAGCAGCCCATCTTTCCGGGACAGACATAACACTGAAGCTTTCTTT
CASSPSFRDRHNTEAFF
>TRBJ2-5|-|TRBV11-3|TRBD2
TGTGCCAGCAGCTTAGATCTTACGGGGGGGCCCCAGTACTTC
CASSLDLTGGPQYF
>TRBJ1-1|few|TRBV11-2|-
TGTGCCAGCAGCTTAGGGCGAGACACTGAAGCTTTCTTT
CASSLGRDTEAFF
>TRBJ2-5|few|TRBV5-5|-
TGTGCCAGCAGCCCGGGGCAAGAGACCCAGTACTTC
CASSPGQETQYF
>TRBJ2-7|-|TRBV4-3|TRBD1
TGCGCCAGCAGCCAAGATCATCTGACAGGGGTATCCTACGAGCAGTACTTC
CASSQDHLTGVSYEQYF
>TRBJ2-7|-|TRBV11-2|-
TGTGCCAGCAAGACGGGACAACCCTTCTCCTACGAGCAGTACTTC
CASKTGQPFSYEQYF
>TRBJ1-1|-|TRBV30|TRBD1
TGTGCCTGGAGGACAGGGAGCGGGATGAACACTGAAGCTTTCTTT
CAWRTGSGMNTEAFF
>TRBJ2-2|few|TRBV11-1|-
TGTGCCAGCAGCCCACGGGGACCCCCCTCCGACCTGTTTTTT
CASSPRGPPSDLFF
>TRBJ1-1|-|TRBV10-3|TRBD1
TGTGCCGCCTCGAACAACCAGGGGGTCACTGAAGCTTTCTTT
CAASNNQGVTEAFF
>TRBJ2-5|-|TRBV25-1|TRBD1
TGTGCCACCAGACCCCAACAGGGGGCCGGCGAGACCCAGTACTTC
CATRPQQGAGETQYF